The source of this T cell receptor beta chain is a study of siplizumab effects on memory and regulatory T cells (dated by TCRdb to the late 2010s). Some background on the complete study: The study examined how the anti-CD2 antibody siplizumab affects alloreactive T-cell subsets in allogeneic mixed lymphocyte reactions built from human PBMCs. The research as a whole found: About 80-96% of proliferating CD4+ or CD8+ clones could not be given a naive or memory phenotype. Unstimulated naive T cells appeared to be more diverse than memory T cells, and naive cells seemed to make a substantial contribution to the alloresponse. Siplizumab significantly reduced the cumulative frequency of alloreactive sequences traceable to unstimulated CD4+ memory T cells. Sequences below about 10^-5 frequency were poorly captured, so only a minor fraction of alloreactive clones could be mapped to unstimulated subsets. Of the alloreactive CD4+ clones that could be mapped, the Treg-derived share averaged around 70% with siplizumab compared with roughly 25% in control reactions. Whether proliferating Tregs from siplizumab cultures were suppressive was not functionally confirmed.

As concerns this clone: The antigen it recognizes is unknown. Per-base quality was not reported, and no clone a single base away is much larger than it.

Receptor libraries were prepared by the immunoSEQ multiplex PCR assay. The deep sequencing platform assayed about 91,000 TCR templates per sample. Genomic DNA extracted from sorted T cells was used for TCRbeta CDR3 sequencing. For the original study's pipeline: The R programming language was used for clonal analysis of TCRbeta CDR3 data. Alloreactive CD4+ and CD8+ clones were defined by comparing unstimulated samples with post-reaction CFSE-low samples. By matching sequences to the repertoires of sorted unstimulated Treg and non-Treg cells, each alloreactive CD4+ clone was assigned a regulatory or non-regulatory origin. TCRdb re-hosts the immuneACCESS table, in-frame sequences only. Its copies lack some clones; in the studies checked, an unresolved V gene accounts for under half of them, and the cause for the rest is not known. That table furnishes V, J and clone size, whereas the DNA furnished D and trimming. Present in this sample are over 50,000 clones, around 78% of which were seen just once. The top ten clonotypes cover roughly 3.8% of the sample.

The junction carries 21 bases between V and J, which are trimmed by 5 bases and 4 bases respectively. Spanning cysteine to phenylalanine, the CDR3 consists of 16 amino acids. Just CDR3 DNA is preserved here, 48 bases in frame from base 1. From a lookup of the germline V gene (reference sequence), CDR1 and CDR2 are SEHNR and FQNEAQ. Additional sequencing covered unstimulated subsets from three donor pairs, namely CD8+ effector memory, CD4+ naive, CD8+ TEMRA, CD4+ memory and CD8+ naive. Sorted unstimulated T cells and proliferating T cells recovered from mixed lymphocyte reactions underwent TCRbeta CDR3 sequencing. Fresh whole blood from roughly 10 HLA-typed healthy donors was used to isolate PBMCs.

The sequenced material came from memory CD4+ T cells sorted from blood. Interpreted using the paper, the cell subset or site label stands for: unstimulated CD4+ memory T cells. The sequence came from a human donor in good health. In this chain, TRBV7-9 is recombined with TRBJ2-7; the D call is possibly TRBD1 or TRBD2, each sharing 5 bases. Read as DNA, the sequence is TGTGCCAGCAGCCCTCCCGGGGACGGGAATAGGTACGAGCAGTACTTC. It codes for CASSPPGDGNRYEQYF. This CDR3, with the reference TRBV7-9 and TRBJ2-7 proteins standing in past its ends, gives the full variable domain DTGVSQNPRHKITKRGQNVTFRCDPISEHNRLYWYRQTLGQGPEFLTYFQNEAQLEKSRLLSDRFSAERPKGSFSTLEIQRTEQGDSAMYLCASSPPGDGNRYEQYFGPGTRLTVT.